Listed here is a single T cell receptor (beta chain). The V and J ends lost 0 bases and 15 bases, in that order; junction bases with no gene match: 4. This CDR3 spans 13 amino acids. As processed by the authors: From reference gene primer amplification, estimates of nucleated cell counts were derived. TCRdb's copy holds only in-frame clones and misses some; the assay was immunoSEQ multiplex PCR. That table is the source of V, J and clone size, and D and trimming were worked out from the DNA. In the table there are some 220,000 clones, around four fifths of which are singletons. The data belong to a study of blood T cell repertoires in COVID-19. Across the study: The United States, Italy and Spain provided the acute and convalescent COVID-19 samples. T cells, B-cell-depleted T cells, or PBMCs provided the cDNA or gDNA that served as material.

The chain joins TRBV23-1 to TRBJ1-5, with TRBD1 matching over 11 bases. TRBV23-1 is identified as an open reading frame with a role that is uncertain. The receptor was isolated from a woman between 55 and 75 years old with active or convalescent COVID-19. The specimen was peripheral blood. Here the CDR3 reads CASSQSRTGGWHF. CDR3 in DNA: TGCGCCAGCAGTCAATCGAGGACAGGGGGCTGGCATTTT.